This T cell receptor beta chain was obtained from a study of blood T cell repertoires in COVID-19. About the study: Sample material is recorded as cDNA or gDNA derived from T cells, B-cell-depleted T cells, or PBMCs.

Clones were sequenced by immunoSEQ multiplex PCR, and TCRdb holds only the in-frame ones, with some missing. The sample contains 110,000 or so clones, roughly 82% of which appear only once. Trimming removed 2 bases from V and 4 bases from J, with 13 bases in between. The CDR3 covers 15 residues. The germline CDR1 and CDR2 sequences are SGHDT and YYEEEE. This clone appeared once. Sequenced: peripheral blood. The sequence came from a middle-aged woman with acute or convalescent COVID-19. This chain uses TRBV5-6 with TRBJ1-5; D is possibly TRBD1 (6 bases). CDR3 nucleotide sequence: TGTGCCAGCAGCTTACGCGGGGGCATAAATCAGCCCCAGCATTTT. Translated: CASSLRGGINQPQHF.